The rows below give T cell receptor beta chains drawn from one sample of a study of T cells in Graves' hyperthyroidism and ophthalmopathy. A single record per CDR3 protein comes from TCRdb applying MiXCR to the multiplex PCR reads. The top ten clones hold roughly 5.7% of a sample with roughly 580,000 distinct CDR3 sequences, roughly 14% of them seen once. The sample was blood. The receptors come from a woman aged 25 to 45 with Graves' hyperthyroidism that later progressed to Graves' ophthalmopathy. Both conserved end residues are part of each CDR3. Each record gives: clone size, V gene, J gene, D gene, CDR3 DNA, CDR3 protein. A D gene is named only where the DNA matches it firmly. Size tells how often a clone was seen (once, few, many) or the class of an expanded clone, and some rows leave it out.

>many|TRBV11-1|TRBJ2-2|-
TGTGCCAGCAGCTTACAAGGGGCTGAGAACACCGGGGAGCTGTTTTTT
CASSLQGAENTGELFF
>many|TRBV6-1|TRBJ2-7|TRBD1
TGTGCCAGCAGTTCAATCCTTCCGGGACAGAACTACGAGCAGTACTTC
CASSSILPGQNYEQYF
>many|TRBV2|TRBJ2-5|TRBD2
TGTGCCAGCAGGAGGACTAGCGGGGAAGTGGCGACCCAGTACTTC
CASRRTSGEVATQYF
>many|TRBV12-3/TRBV12-4|TRBJ2-7|-
TGTGCCAGCAGTTTTGGGGGTCTCGGAAACGAGCAGTACTTC
CASSFGGLGNEQYF
>many|TRBV3-1|TRBJ2-3|TRBD2
TGTGCCAGCAGCCAAGACCGGCTAGCGGGTGAAGATACGCAGTATTTT
CASSQDRLAGEDTQYF
>many|TRBV9|TRBJ2-3|-
TGTGCCAGCAGCGTATACGCCGGGCACAGCACAGATACGCAGTATTTT
CASSVYAGHSTDTQYF
>many|TRBV24-1|TRBJ1-1|-
TGTGCCACCAGTGAAGCAGACAGGAACGAAGCTTTCTTT
CATSEADRNEAFF
>few|TRBV20-1|TRBJ1-2|-
TGCAGTGCTAGTTTCACCCGCGGGGGCTCTAACTATGGCTACACCTTC
CSASFTRGGSNYGYTF
>few|TRBV19|TRBJ2-1|TRBD1
TGTGCCACCCGGGACAGGGACCTTCGCAATGAGCAGTTCTTC
CATRDRDLRNEQFF
>many|TRBV7-8|TRBJ2-2|TRBD2
TGTGCCAGCAGTTATATGGGGGGGGACACCGGGGAGCTGTTTTTT
CASSYMGGDTGELFF
>many|TRBV7-8|TRBJ2-5|-
TGTGCCAGCAGCTTATCCATAGGGACCCAAGAGACCCAGTACTTC
CASSLSIGTQETQYF
>many|TRBV27|TRBJ1-1|-
TGTGCCAGCAGTTTAGTGGGGAACACTGAAGCTTTCTTT
CASSLVGNTEAFF
>many|TRBV10-3|TRBJ2-3|-
TGTGCCATCAGAACCCAGGCAGATACGCAGTATTTT
CAIRTQADTQYF
>many|TRBV10-3|TRBJ2-7|TRBD1
TGTGCCACCTGGGCGGGGACAGGATCCTACGAGCAGTACTTC
CATWAGTGSYEQYF
>once|TRBV9|TRBJ2-2|TRBD2
TGTGCCAGCAGCGTAGGGCCGGGAGGGGCCGGGGAGCTGTTTTTT
CASSVGPGGAGELFF
>many|TRBV11-2|TRBJ2-7|-
TGTGCCAGCAGCCTGGACCGAACCTACGAGCAGTACTTC
CASSLDRTYEQYF
>many|TRBV11-2|TRBJ2-5|-
TGTGCCAGCAGCCCAATGGACAGGAGGGGAGAGACCCAGTACTTC
CASSPMDRRGETQYF
>-|TRBV2|TRBJ2-7|TRBD2
TGTGCCAGCAGTGAAGACGTAGCGGGGGACGGTGAGCAGTACTTC
CASSEDVAGDGEQYF
>many|TRBV5-1|TRBJ1-1|-
TGCGCCAGCAGCTTTGAGGGTATGTGGACTGAAGCTTTCTTT
CASSFEGMWTEAFF
>-|TRBV18|TRBJ2-5|-
TGTGCCAGCTCCCCGACAGGACACCAAGAGATCCAGTACTTC
CASSPTGHQEIQYF
>-|TRBV4-1|TRBJ2-5|TRBD2
TGCGCCAGCAGCCAAGAAGGCGGACTAGCGGTGACCCAGTACTTC
CASSQEGGLAVTQYF
>many|TRBV11-1|TRBJ2-7|-
TGTGCCAGCAGCTTAGCCATCGACTTCTACGAGCAGTACTTC
CASSLAIDFYEQYF
>many|TRBV11-2|TRBJ2-1|TRBD2
TGTGCCAGCAGCCCCATCCGCGGGAGGGGTTACAATGAGCAGTTCTTC
CASSPIRGRGYNEQFF
>many|TRBV7-6|TRBJ2-3|-
TGTGCCAGCAGTCCCCCCCTACAGGGAGGGAGCACAGATACGCAGTATTTT
CASSPPLQGGSTDTQYF
>-|TRBV7-2|TRBJ1-5|-
TGTGCCAGCAGCACAACGGCAGGGGATCAGCCCCAGCATTTT
CASSTTAGDQPQHF
>few|TRBV7-9|TRBJ2-4|TRBD2
TGTGCCAGCAGCGTCATATCAGGACTAGCGGGAGCAAACATTCAGTACTTC
CASSVISGLAGANIQYF
>many|TRBV7-2|TRBJ2-4|-
TGTGCCAGCAGCACCCGACCCCAGGAGGGTTTCAAAAACATTCAGTACTTC
CASSTRPQEGFKNIQYF
>many|TRBV30|TRBJ1-2|-
TGTGCCTGGAGTTTACTGTCGGGGAATGGCTACACCTTC
CAWSLLSGNGYTF
>many|TRBV7-3|TRBJ2-3|TRBD2
TGTGCCAGCAGCCCTGGACTAGCGGGAGTCCCAGATACGCAGTATTTT
CASSPGLAGVPDTQYF
>-|TRBV9|TRBJ2-1|-
TGTGCCAGCAGCGGCGCCCCAGGGCTAGTTGATGAGCAGTTCTTC
CASSGAPGLVDEQFF
>many|TRBV6-5|TRBJ2-7|TRBD2
TGTGCCAGCAGTTATTCGAGACTAGCAATAACCTACGAGCAGTACTTC
CASSYSRLAITYEQYF
>many|TRBV6-2/TRBV6-3|TRBJ1-5|TRBD1
TGTGCCAGCAGCGACGGACAGGGTGTATATCAGCCCCAGCATTTT
CASSDGQGVYQPQHF
>few|TRBV6-1|TRBJ1-6|TRBD1
TGTGCCAGCAGTTATTCCCCAGGGGGGGTCGGATCACCCCTCCACTTT
CASSYSPGGVGSPLHF